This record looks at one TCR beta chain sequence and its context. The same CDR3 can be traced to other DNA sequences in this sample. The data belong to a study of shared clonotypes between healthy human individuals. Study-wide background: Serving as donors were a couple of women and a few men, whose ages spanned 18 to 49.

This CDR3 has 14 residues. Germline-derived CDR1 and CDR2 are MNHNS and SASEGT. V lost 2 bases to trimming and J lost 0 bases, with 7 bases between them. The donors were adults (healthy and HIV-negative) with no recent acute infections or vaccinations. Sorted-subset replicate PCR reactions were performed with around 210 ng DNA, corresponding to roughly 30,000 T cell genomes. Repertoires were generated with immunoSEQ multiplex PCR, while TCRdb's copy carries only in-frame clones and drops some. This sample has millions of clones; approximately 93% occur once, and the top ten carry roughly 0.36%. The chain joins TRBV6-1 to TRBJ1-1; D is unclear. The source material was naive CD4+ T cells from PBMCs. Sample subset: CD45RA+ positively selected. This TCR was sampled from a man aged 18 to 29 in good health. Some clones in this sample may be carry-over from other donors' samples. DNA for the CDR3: TGTGCCAGCAGTGAACGGGGTTTGAACACTGAAGCTTTCTTT. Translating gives CASSERGLNTEAFF.